The 20 T cell receptor beta chains below come from one sample, sequenced in a study of identical twins. TCRdb independently ran MiXCR on the 5' RACE reads; one entry per CDR3 protein. Found here are roughly 710,000 distinct CDR3 sequences, 6% to 6.5% of them singletons; the top ten hold 1.5% to 2%. Sample: naive T cells sorted from blood. The receptors were gathered from a man between 18 and 29 years old in good health.

This clonotype appeared a few times. The chain links TRBV4-1 to TRBJ2-6; D call uncertain. V was cut by 2 bases and J by 5 bases, with 10 bases left in between. Germline V gene data show CDR1 as MGHRA and CDR2 as YSYEKL. The CDR3 extends over 15 amino acids. The CDR3 DNA follows: TGCGCCAGCAGCCAACCCTTGATTAGGGCCAACGTCCTGACTTTC. It yields the protein CASSQPLIRANVLTF.

As concerns this clonotype: A much larger clonotype is one base distant, so this may be a read error. The CDR3 carries no conserved terminal phenylalanine or tryptophan, so it likely arises from a read error. This chain links TRBV12-3 or TRBV12-4 with TRBJ1-1; D might be TRBD1 (5 bases). The CDR3 spans 14 residues. Deletions cut 7 bases from V and 4 bases from J, with 16 bases between. The CDR3, as DNA: TGTGCCAGCACGACAGCGCCGGGGTCCACTGAAGCTTTCATT. As protein: CASTTAPGSTEAFI.

This clonotype came up many times. The V gene is TRBV27, the J gene TRBJ2-3, with TRBD2 identical over 8 bases. Germline V gene data show CDR1 as MNHEY and CDR2 as SMNVEV (reference sequence). Trimming cost V 3 bases and J 6 bases; bases outside gene matches: 5. CDR3 size: 14 residues. CDR3 coding DNA: TGTGCCAGCAGTTTTCGGGAGGGAGACGATACGCAGTATTTT. Translation: CASSFREGDDTQYF.

This clonotype was detected many times. CDR3 sequence reads: CASSFGGVAGTNEKLFF. The CDR3 nucleotides read TGCGCCAGCAGCTTCGGAGGGGTCGCGGGAACTAATGAAAAACTGTTTTTT. This chain uses TRBV5-1 with TRBJ1-4; possibly TRBD1 for D (5 bases). This CDR3 has 17 residues. V lost 2 bases to trimming and J lost 1 base, with 15 bases between them. The germline V gene encodes CDR1 SGHRS and CDR2 YFSETQ. The full variable domain, completed using reference TRBV5-1 and TRBJ1-4, is KAGVTQTPRYLIKTRGQQVTLSCSPISGHRSVSWYQQTPGQGLQFLFEYFSETQRNKGNFPGRFSGRQFSNSRSEMNVSTLELGDSALYLCASSFGGVAGTNEKLFFGSGTQLSVL.

This clonotype turned up a few times. J is TRBJ2-1 and V is TRBV12-3 or TRBV12-4, with TRBD2 identical over 12 bases. This CDR3 has 15 amino acids. V shed 8 bases and J 6 bases; nucleotides not matched to a gene: 8. The CDR3 DNA reads TGTGCCAGCCGACCGACTAGCGGGAGCCGCAATGAGCAGTTCTTC. Translating gives CASRPTSGSRNEQFF.

This clonotype was observed a few times. The chain is built from TRBV21-1 and TRBJ2-5; the table assigns TRBD2, which was not confirmed against the DNA. TRBV21-1 is a pseudogene locus. This CDR3 is built from 16 residues. This chain's CDR3 is CARGTGPLPKLRAQYF. The CDR3, as DNA: TGTGCCAGGGGAACAGGGCCCCTGCCTAAGCTGAGGGCCCAGTACTTC.

This sequence joins TRBV5-1 and TRBJ2-1; no clear D gene. This CDR3 contains 14 residues. Germline assignment: CDR1 SGHRS and CDR2 YFSETQ. Deletions cut 7 bases from V and 3 bases from J, with 14 bases between. Here the CDR3 reads CASSNPKGYNEQFF. CDR3 DNA sequence: TGCGCCAGCTCCAATCCGAAGGGCTACAATGAGCAGTTCTTC.

Ten or more counts support this clonotype. The chain links TRBV28 to TRBJ2-5; TRBD2 matches at 7 bases. Losses at the gene ends were 6 bases for V and 2 bases for J; bases not matched to a gene: 21. The CDR3 runs to 19 residues. From germline, CDR1 is MDHEN and CDR2 SYDVKM. The CDR3 DNA reads TGTGCCAGCAGCTTCCCGTGGGAAAGCGGGCGCGGGGGTCAAGAGACCCAGTACTTC. It yields the protein CASSFPWESGRGGQETQYF. The complete variable domain, with remaining parts taken from reference TRBV28 and TRBJ2-5, reads DVKVTQSSRYLVKRTGEKVFLECVQDMDHENMFWYRQDPGLGLRLIYFSYDVKMKEKGDIPEGYSVSREKKERFSLILESASTNQTSMYLCASSFPWESGRGGQETQYFGPGTRLLVL.

This clonotype was seen repeatedly, ten times or more. The CDR3 region has the DNA TGCACCGCGAGGTTCCACACCGGGGAGCTGTTTTTT. It is translated as CTARFHTGELFF. The J gene is TRBJ2-2, the V gene TRBV29-1; no firm D call. This CDR3 spans 12 amino acids. Germline V CDR1 and CDR2: SQVTM, ANQGSEA.

This clonotype has a handful of counts. The chain links TRBV6-2 or TRBV6-3 to TRBJ2-7, with TRBD1 identical over 7 bases. The CDR3 totals 14 residues. Unmatched junction bases numbered 7, after V lost 6 bases and J lost 2 bases. Germline CDR1 is MNHEY and CDR2 is SVGEGT. The CDR3 nucleotides are TGTGCCAGCAGACCGAACAGGGGTCCCTACGAGCAGTACGTC. Protein sequence: CASRPNRGPYEQYV.

The chain recombines TRBV13 with TRBJ2-4; the D is unclear. V was trimmed by 5 bases and J by 1 base, leaving 15 bases between them. The CDR3 is 16 amino acids. From germline, CDR1 is PRHDT and CDR2 FYEKMQ (reference sequence). CDR3 sequence: CASSELLGLAKNIQYF. CDR3 bases: TGTGCCAGCAGCGAGCTGTTGGGTCTTGCCAAAAACATTCAGTACTTC.

This clonotype was seen at least ten times. The rearrangement uses TRBV5-5 and TRBJ2-7; TRBD2 agrees at 12 bases. Germline loops: CDR1 SGHKS, CDR2 YYEKEE (reference sequence). V trimming: 5 bases; J trimming: 3 bases; junction bases outside the gene matches: 3. This CDR3 has 14 amino acids. CDR3 coding DNA: TGTGCCAGCAGAACTAGCGGGAGGCACTACGAGCAGTACTTC. Translating it yields CASRTSGRHYEQYF.

Many counts were recorded for this clonotype. This chain connects TRBV7-9 to TRBJ2-1; 8 bases are a match to TRBD1. J was trimmed by 4 bases and V by 5 bases; bases with no gene match: 7. CDR3 length equals 15 residues. CDR1 and CDR2 (germline): SEHNR, FQNEAQ (reference sequence). The CDR3 DNA sequence: TGTGCCAGCAGCCTGCAGGGGGCCCCATACAATGAGCAGTTCTTC. It is translated as CASSLQGAPYNEQFF.

In its sample, this clonotype was seen many times. The chain uses TRBV6-1 and TRBJ1-6; D is undetermined. Per germline, CDR1 MNHNS and CDR2 SASEGT. The CDR3 covers 12 residues. The CDR3 spells CLIRVYNSPLHF. The CDR3, as DNA: TGTCTGATTCGGGTTTATAATTCACCCCTCCACTTT.

At least ten counts were recorded for this clonotype. The chain combines TRBV29-1 with TRBJ2-1, with 8 bases fitting TRBD2. CDR1 is SQVTM and CDR2 is ANQGSEA in the germline V gene. This CDR3 has 13 amino acids. Unmatched junction bases numbered 0, after V lost 5 bases and J lost 0 bases. The chain's CDR3 is CSVSGSSYNEQFF. The CDR3 DNA reads as TGCAGCGTTAGCGGGAGCTCCTACAATGAGCAGTTCTTC.

This clonotype was seen a handful of times. The V gene is TRBV27, the J gene TRBJ1-1; tentatively, D is TRBD1 (5 bases). V was cut by 5 bases and J by 4 bases, with 14 bases left in between. Germline lookup yields CDR1 MNHEY and CDR2 SMNVEV (reference sequence). This CDR3 is built from 14 residues. CDR3 residues: CASSARGAGTEAFF. CDR3 sequence (DNA): TGTGCCAGCAGTGCCAGAGGGGCAGGCACTGAAGCTTTCTTT.

This chain links TRBV20-1 with TRBJ2-1; 10 bases fit TRBD2. With V trimmed by 5 bases and J by 0 bases, 10 bases remained unmatched. The CDR3 loop spans 17 amino acids. Germline assignment: CDR1 DFQATT and CDR2 SNEGSKA (reference sequence). CDR3 loop: CSALLGLADFSYNEQFF. CDR3 in DNA: TGCAGTGCTCTCCTTGGACTAGCGGACTTCTCCTACAATGAGCAGTTCTTC.

The table lists this clonotype with a few counts. The CDR3 bases are TGTGCCAGCAGCTTAGGGACAGGCGCTAACGAGCAGTACTTC. Encoded protein: CASSLGTGANEQYF. This rearrangement joins TRBV7-3 to TRBJ2-7, with 8 bases that match TRBD1. The trim removed 2 bases at V and 5 bases at J, leaving 5 bases unmatched. Germline CDR1 is SGHTA and CDR2 is FQGTGA. CDR3 length: 14 residues.

This clonotype was recorded many times. In DNA, the CDR3 is TGCAGCGTTCCGAGGACAGGGGGGCGAGAGACCCAGTACTTC. Protein sequence: CSVPRTGGRETQYF. V and J are TRBV29-1 and TRBJ2-5; 10 bases are a match to TRBD1. CDR1 is SQVTM, CDR2 ANQGSEA, per germline. CDR3 length: 14 residues. Unmatched junction bases numbered 7, after V lost 5 bases and J lost 4 bases. The variable domain in full, completed from reference TRBV29-1 and TRBJ2-5, reads SAVISQKPSRDICQRGTSLTIQCQVDSQVTMMFWYRQQPGQSLTLIATANQGSEATYESGFVIDKFPISRPNLTFSTLTVSNMSPEDSSIYLCSVPRTGGRETQYFGPGTRLLVL.

There are a few counts of this clonotype. The gene calls are TRBV5-1 and TRBJ2-5; D is perhaps TRBD1 (6 bases). Germline V gives CDR1 SGHRS, CDR2 YFSETQ. The CDR3 covers 16 residues. Trimming removed 9 bases at V and 2 bases at J, with 23 bases between. CDR3 DNA: TGCGCCACCTCGCTCGGAAATAGGGGGTATCAAGAGACCCAGTACTTC. Amino acids: CATSLGNRGYQETQYF.